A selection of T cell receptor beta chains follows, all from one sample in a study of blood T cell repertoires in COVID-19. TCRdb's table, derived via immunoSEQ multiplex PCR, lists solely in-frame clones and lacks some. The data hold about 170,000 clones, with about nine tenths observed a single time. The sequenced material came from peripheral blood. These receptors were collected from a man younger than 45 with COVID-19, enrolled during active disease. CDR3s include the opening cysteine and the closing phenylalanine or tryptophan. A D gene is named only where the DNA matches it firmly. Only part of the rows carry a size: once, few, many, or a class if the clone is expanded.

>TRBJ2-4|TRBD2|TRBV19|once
TGTGCCACCACCGGGACTAGCGGGGTGGACAAAAACATTCAGTACTTC
CATTGTSGVDKNIQYF
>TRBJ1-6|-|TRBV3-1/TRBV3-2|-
TGTGCCAGCAGCCAAGGGGCAAGTGTTTATAATTCACCCCTCCACTTT
CASSQGASVYNSPLHF
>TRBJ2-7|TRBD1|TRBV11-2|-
TGTGCCAGCAGCTTAGGGTGGGGAACCGGGACAGCCTACGAGCAGTACTTC
CASSLGWGTGTAYEQYF
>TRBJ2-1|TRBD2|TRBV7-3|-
TGTGCCAGCAGTCCTAGCGGAGGCTCCTACAATGAGCAGTTCTTC
CASSPSGGSYNEQFF
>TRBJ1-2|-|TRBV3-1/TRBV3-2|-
TGTGCCAGCAGCCAAGCACCAGGGAACTATGGCTACACCTTC
CASSQAPGNYGYTF
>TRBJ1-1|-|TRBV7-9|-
TGTGCCAGCAGCTTAGATGGCAGTCTTAACACTGAAGCTTTCTTT
CASSLDGSLNTEAFF
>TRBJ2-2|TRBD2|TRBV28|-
TGTGCCAGCAGTCGCGGGAGGGCCGGCACCGGGGAGCTGTTTTTT
CASSRGRAGTGELFF
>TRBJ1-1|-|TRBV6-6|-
TGTGCCAGCACCCCCGGACGGGAGGAGGGTACTGAAGCTTTCTTT
CASTPGREEGTEAFF
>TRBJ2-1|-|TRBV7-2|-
TGTGCCAGCAGCTTAGGGGAGCACAATGAGCAGTTCTTC
CASSLGEHNEQFF
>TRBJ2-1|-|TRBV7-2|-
TGTGCCAGCAGCCTAAGCATACAGGGATTCAATGAGCAGTTCTTC
CASSLSIQGFNEQFF
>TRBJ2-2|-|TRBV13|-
TGTGCCAGCAGCTCCGTCCGGGATAGGAACACCGGGGAGCTGTTTTTT
CASSSVRDRNTGELFF
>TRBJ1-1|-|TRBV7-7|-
TGTGCCAGCAGCGTAGTCGCACAACCGAACACTGAAGCTTTCTTT
CASSVVAQPNTEAFF
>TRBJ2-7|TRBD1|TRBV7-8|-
TGTGCCAGCAGCTTAGTTGAGGGACAGGGGTCCTACGAGCAGTACTTC
CASSLVEGQGSYEQYF
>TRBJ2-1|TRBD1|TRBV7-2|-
TGTGCCAGCAGCCCGAGGACAGGGCCTTGGGGAGATGAGCAGTTCTTC
CASSPRTGPWGDEQFF
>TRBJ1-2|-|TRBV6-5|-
TGTGCCAGCAGTTACAGAACAGGGAAATGGTCCGGCTACACCTTC
CASSYRTGKWSGYTF
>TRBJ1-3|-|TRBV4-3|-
TGCGCCAGCAGCCGGGACTCACGCTCTGGAAACACCATATATTTT
CASSRDSRSGNTIYF
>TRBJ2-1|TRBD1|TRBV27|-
TGTGCCAGCAAACGGGACAGGGGAAATGAGCAGTTCTTC
CASKRDRGNEQFF
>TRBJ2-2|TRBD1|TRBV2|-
TGTGCCAGCGGCCTCAGGACAGGGGGCGCGGGGATCGGGGAGCTGTTTTTT
CASGLRTGGAGIGELFF
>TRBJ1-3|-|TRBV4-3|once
TGCGCCAGCAGCGAACGAGCCACAGGGCGAAGGGGAAACACCATATATTTT
CASSERATGRRGNTIYF
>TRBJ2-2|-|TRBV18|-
TGTGCCAGCTCACCTCCGACAGCCAGCACCGGGGAGCTGTTTTTT
CASSPPTASTGELFF
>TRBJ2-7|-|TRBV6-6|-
TGTGCCAGCACTCACGACAGGAGAACCTACGAGCAGTACTTC
CASTHDRRTYEQYF
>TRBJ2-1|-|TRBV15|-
TGTGCCACCAGCAGAGATGCGGATGACGCCTACAATGAGCAGTTCTTC
CATSRDADDAYNEQFF
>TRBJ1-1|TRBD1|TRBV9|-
TGTGCCAGCAGCCCCCGACAGGGCGGAGACACTGAAGCTTTCTTT
CASSPRQGGDTEAFF
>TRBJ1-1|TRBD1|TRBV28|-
TGTGCCAGCAGTTTGGTAGGGGACAGGGGGCAACAGAACACTGAAGCTTTCTTT
CASSLVGDRGQQNTEAFF
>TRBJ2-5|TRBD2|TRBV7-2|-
TGTGCCAGCAGCCTAACTAGCGGGAGAGGATCGTGGGAGACCCAGTACTTC
CASSLTSGRGSWETQYF
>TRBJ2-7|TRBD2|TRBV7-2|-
TGTGCCAGTACTAGCGGGAGTCTCTACGAGCAGTACTTC
CASTSGSLYEQYF
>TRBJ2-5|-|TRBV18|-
TGTGCCAGCTCACGTGGACACCCGTACCAAGAGACCCAGTACTTC
CASSRGHPYQETQYF
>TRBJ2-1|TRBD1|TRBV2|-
TGTGCCAGCGGGGGACAGGTAAATGAGCAGTTCTTC
CASGGQVNEQFF
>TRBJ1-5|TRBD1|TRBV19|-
TGTGCCAGTAGTCCCGACAGGGAACGGCCCCAGCATTTT
CASSPDRERPQHF
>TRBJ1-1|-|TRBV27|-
TGTGCCAGCAGTTTAAAGAGGAACACTGAAGCTTTCTTT
CASSLKRNTEAFF
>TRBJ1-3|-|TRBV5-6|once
TGTGCCAGCAGCTTGGGTAACTCTGGAAACACCATATATTTT
CASSLGNSGNTIYF
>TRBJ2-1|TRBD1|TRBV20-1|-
TGCAGTGCTAGTGGGGACAGGGGGACTAGAAGGGGCAATGAGCAGTTCTTC
CSASGDRGTRRGNEQFF
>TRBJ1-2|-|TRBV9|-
TGTGCCAGCAGCGTAGGGGTCAGGGACTATGGCTACACCTTC
CASSVGVRDYGYTF
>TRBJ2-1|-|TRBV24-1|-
TGTGCCACCGGCGGGTATAGCTCCTACAATGAGCAGTTCTTC
CATGGYSSYNEQFF
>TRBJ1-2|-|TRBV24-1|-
TGTGCCACCAGTGATTCCGCACAGGGACTAGGAGGCTACACCTTC
CATSDSAQGLGGYTF
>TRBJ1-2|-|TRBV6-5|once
TGTGCCAGCAAGGATTCGGCAGGGATCCACTATGGCTACACCTTC
CASKDSAGIHYGYTF
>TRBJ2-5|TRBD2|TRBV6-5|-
TGTGCCAGCAGAGTGACTAGCGGGAGAACCGAGACCCAGTACTTC
CASRVTSGRTETQYF
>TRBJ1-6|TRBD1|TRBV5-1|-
TGCGCCAGCAGCGAGGGACAGGGGGGTTCACCCCTCCACTTT
CASSEGQGGSPLHF
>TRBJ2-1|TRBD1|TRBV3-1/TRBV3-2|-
TGTGCCAGCAGCCATCTGGACAGGGTAAATGAGCAGTTCTTC
CASSHLDRVNEQFF
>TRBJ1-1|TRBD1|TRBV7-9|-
TGTGCCAGCATGGGACAGTCGAAGGGGATAGGCGCTGAAGCTTTCTTT
CASMGQSKGIGAEAFF
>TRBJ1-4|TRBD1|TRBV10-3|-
TGTGCCATCAAATCCGGGACAGGGAATGAAAAACTGTTTTTT
CAIKSGTGNEKLFF
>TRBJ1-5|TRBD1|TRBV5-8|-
TGTGCCAGCAGCCCGGAACAGGGGGCGAGCAATCAGCCCCAGCATTTT
CASSPEQGASNQPQHF
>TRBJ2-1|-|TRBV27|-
TGTGCCAGCAGTTACTCGTGGGCTAATCACAATGAGCAGTTCTTC
CASSYSWANHNEQFF
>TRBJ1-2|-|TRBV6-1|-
TGTGCCAGCAGTGAAATCCACTCTAACTATGGCTACACCTTC
CASSEIHSNYGYTF
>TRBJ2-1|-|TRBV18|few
TGTGCCAGCTCCCCTTGGGCCGGACAAAGCTCCTACAATGAGCAGTTCTTC
CASSPWAGQSSYNEQFF
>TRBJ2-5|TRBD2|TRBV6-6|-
TGTGCCAGCAGTTACTCCGGGGGGTCCGAGACCCAGTACTTC
CASSYSGGSETQYF
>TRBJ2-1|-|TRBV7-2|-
TGTGCCAGCAGCCCTAGACTGCGCCTGAACAATGAGCAGTTCTTC
CASSPRLRLNNEQFF